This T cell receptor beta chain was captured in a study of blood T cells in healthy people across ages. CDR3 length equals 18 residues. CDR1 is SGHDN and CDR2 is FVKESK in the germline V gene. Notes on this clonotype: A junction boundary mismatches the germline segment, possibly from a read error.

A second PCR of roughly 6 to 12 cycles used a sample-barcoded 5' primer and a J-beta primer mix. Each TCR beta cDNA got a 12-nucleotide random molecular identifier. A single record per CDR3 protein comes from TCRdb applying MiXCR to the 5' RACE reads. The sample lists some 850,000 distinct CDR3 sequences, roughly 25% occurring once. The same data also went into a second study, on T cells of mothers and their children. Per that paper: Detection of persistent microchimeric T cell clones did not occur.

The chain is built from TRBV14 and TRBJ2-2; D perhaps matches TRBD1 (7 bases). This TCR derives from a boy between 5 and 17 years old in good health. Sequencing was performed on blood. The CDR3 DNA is TGTGCCAGCAGCCAAGTAAACGCGCGGGACAGCGCCACCGGGGAGCCGTTTTTT. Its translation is CASSQVNARDSATGEPFF.